The entry that follows covers one T cell receptor (beta chain) sequence. What it recognizes is unknown. The V segment lost 7 bases and the J segment 8 bases; nucleotides outside the gene matches: 13. Germline-derived CDR1 and CDR2 are MDHEN and SYDVKM. The CDR3 is 15 amino acids. The study ran its PCR with 60 Vbeta and 13 Jbeta primers. Data came from immunoSEQ multiplex PCR; TCRdb stores just in-frame clones and leaves some out. The sample yields roughly 220,000 clones, around 80% seen once. The record originates from a study of cytomegalovirus exposure and HLA in healthy donors. About the research overall: Most donors, more than 80% of approximately 400 genotyped, fell in the Caucasian-associated ancestry cluster. General study findings and limits: With high specificity and sensitivity, the classifier reportedly diagnosed cytomegalovirus status. Later on, a genetic analysis was performed. It linked a missense variant in DCLRE1C with V- and J-gene trimming of TCR beta. Being productive about 87% or about 30% of the time was typical of most TCR beta V segments in an earlier analysis.

The TCR comes from a middle-aged man in good health and CMV-seronegative. The sample comprised PBMCs. The J gene is TRBJ2-1, the V gene TRBV28; 8 nucleotides line up with TRBD2. CDR3 protein: CASINNPGGWDEQFF. CDR3 DNA: TGTGCCAGCATTAACAACCCGGGAGGGTGGGATGAGCAGTTCTTC.